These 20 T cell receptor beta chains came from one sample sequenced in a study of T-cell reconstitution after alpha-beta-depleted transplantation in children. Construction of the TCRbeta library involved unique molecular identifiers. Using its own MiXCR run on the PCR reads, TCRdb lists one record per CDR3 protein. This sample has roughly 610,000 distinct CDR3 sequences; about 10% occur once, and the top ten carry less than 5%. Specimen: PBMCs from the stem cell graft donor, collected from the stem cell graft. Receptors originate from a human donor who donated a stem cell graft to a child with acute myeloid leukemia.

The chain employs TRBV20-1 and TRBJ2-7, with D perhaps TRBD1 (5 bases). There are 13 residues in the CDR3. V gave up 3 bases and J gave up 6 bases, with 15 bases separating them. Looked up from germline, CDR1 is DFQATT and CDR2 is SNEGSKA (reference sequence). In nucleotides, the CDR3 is TGCAGTGCTAGTTCTAGGCAGGGCTCCGAGCAGTACTTC. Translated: CSASSRQGSEQYF.

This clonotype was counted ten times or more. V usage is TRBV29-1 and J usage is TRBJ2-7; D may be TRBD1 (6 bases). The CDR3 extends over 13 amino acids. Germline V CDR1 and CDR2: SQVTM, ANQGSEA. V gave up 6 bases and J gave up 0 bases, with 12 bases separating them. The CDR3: CSVGRDISYEQYF. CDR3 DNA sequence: TGCAGCGTAGGTCGGGACATCTCCTACGAGCAGTACTTC.

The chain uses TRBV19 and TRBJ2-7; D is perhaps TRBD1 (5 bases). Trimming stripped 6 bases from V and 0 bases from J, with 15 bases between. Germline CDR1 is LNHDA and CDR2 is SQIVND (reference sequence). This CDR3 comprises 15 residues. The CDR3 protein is CASRVRGIFSYEQYF. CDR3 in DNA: TGTGCCAGTAGAGTAAGGGGAATTTTCTCCTACGAGCAGTACTTC.

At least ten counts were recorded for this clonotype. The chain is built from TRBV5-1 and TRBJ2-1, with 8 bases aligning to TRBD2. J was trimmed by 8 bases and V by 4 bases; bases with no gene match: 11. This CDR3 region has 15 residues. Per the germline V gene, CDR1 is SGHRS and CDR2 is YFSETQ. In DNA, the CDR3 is TGCGCCAGCAGCCCGCGGACTAGCTCGAGCCATGAGCAGTTCTTC. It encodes CASSPRTSSSHEQFF. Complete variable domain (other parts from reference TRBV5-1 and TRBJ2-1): KAGVTQTPRYLIKTRGQQVTLSCSPISGHRSVSWYQQTPGQGLQFLFEYFSETQRNKGNFPGRFSGRQFSNSRSEMNVSTLELGDSALYLCASSPRTSSSHEQFFGPGTRLTVL.

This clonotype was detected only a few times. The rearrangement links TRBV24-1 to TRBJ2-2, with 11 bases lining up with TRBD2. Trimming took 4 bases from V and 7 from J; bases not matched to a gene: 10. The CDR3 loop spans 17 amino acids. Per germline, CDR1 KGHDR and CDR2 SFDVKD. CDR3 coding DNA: TGTGCCACCAGTGAGCCCTCACTAGCGGGAGTTGTCGGGGAGCTGTTTTTT. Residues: CATSEPSLAGVVGELFF.

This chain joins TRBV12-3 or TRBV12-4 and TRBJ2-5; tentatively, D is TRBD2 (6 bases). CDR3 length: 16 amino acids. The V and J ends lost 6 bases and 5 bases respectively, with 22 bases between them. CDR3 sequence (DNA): TGTGCCAGCAGCCGGGCCCAACCCTTTGGGGGGGAGACCCAGTACTTC. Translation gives CASSRAQPFGGETQYF.

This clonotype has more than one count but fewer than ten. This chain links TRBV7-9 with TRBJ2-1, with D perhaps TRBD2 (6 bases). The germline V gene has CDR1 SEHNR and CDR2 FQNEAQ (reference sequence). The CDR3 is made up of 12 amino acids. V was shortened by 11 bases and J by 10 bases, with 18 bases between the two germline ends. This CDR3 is CAAGPGVGEQFF. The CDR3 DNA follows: TGTGCCGCCGGGCCGGGAGTAGGCGAGCAGTTCTTC.

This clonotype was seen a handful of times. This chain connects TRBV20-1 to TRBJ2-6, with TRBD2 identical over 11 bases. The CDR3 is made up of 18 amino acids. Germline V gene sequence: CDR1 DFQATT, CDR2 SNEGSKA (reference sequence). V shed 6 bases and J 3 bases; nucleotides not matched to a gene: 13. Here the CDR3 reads CSAQRSASGRHGANVLTF. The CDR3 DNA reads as TGCAGTGCACAGAGAAGTGCTAGCGGGAGGCATGGGGCCAACGTCCTGACTTTC.

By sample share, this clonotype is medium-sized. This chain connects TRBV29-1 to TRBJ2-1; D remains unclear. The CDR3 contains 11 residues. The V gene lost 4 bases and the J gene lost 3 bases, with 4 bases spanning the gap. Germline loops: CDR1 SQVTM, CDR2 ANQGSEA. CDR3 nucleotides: TGCAGCGTTGGCCTCTACAATGAGCAGTTCTTC. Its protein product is CSVGLYNEQFF.

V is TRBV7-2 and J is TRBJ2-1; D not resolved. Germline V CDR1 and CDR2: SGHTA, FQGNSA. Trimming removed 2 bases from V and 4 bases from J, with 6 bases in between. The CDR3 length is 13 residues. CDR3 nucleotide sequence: TGTGCCAGCAGCTTAATCGAATACAATGAGCAGTTCTTC. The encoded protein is CASSLIEYNEQFF.

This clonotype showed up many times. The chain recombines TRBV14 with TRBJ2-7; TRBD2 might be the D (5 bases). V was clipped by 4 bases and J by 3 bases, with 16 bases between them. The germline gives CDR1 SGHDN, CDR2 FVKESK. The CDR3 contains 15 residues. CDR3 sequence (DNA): TGTGCCAGCAGCCCGCGAACTAGTAACTTCTACGAGCAGTACTTC. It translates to CASSPRTSNFYEQYF.

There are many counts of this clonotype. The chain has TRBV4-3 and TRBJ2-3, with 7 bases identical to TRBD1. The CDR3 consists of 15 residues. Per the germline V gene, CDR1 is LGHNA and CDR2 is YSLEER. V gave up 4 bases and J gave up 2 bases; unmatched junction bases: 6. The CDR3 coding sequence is TGCGCCAGCAGCCCCAGACAGGGCCTCACAGATACGCAGTATTTT. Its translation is CASSPRQGLTDTQYF.

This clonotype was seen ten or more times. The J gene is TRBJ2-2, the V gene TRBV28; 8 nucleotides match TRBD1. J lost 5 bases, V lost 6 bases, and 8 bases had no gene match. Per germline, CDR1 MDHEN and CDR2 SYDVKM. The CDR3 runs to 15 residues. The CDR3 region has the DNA TGTGCCAGCAGGCCGACGGACAGGGCAACCGGGGAGCTGTTTTTT. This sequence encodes CASRPTDRATGELFF. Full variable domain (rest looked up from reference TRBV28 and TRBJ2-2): DVKVTQSSRYLVKRTGEKVFLECVQDMDHENMFWYRQDPGLGLRLIYFSYDVKMKEKGDIPEGYSVSREKKERFSLILESASTNQTSMYLCASRPTDRATGELFFGEGSRLTVL.

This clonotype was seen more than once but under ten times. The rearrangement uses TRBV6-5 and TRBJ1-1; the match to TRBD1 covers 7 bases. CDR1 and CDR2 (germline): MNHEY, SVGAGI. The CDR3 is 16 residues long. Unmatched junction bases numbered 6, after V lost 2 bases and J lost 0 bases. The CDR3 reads CASSYRQGTLNTEAFF. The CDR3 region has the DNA TGTGCCAGCAGTTACCGACAGGGAACCTTGAACACTGAAGCTTTCTTT.

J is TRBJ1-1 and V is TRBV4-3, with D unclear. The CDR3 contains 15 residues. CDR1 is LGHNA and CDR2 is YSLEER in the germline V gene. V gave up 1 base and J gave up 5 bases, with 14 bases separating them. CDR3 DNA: TGCGCCAGCAGCCAAGCTCCGGGCGTGATGACTGAAGCTTTCTTT. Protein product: CASSQAPGVMTEAFF.

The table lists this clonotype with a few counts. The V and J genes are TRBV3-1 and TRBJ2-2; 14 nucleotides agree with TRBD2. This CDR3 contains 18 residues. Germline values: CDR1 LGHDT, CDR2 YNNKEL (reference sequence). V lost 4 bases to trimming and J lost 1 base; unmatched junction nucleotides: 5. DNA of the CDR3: TGTGCCAGCAGCCGGGGACTAGCGGGAGTGGAGAACACCGGGGAGCTGTTTTTT. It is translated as CASSRGLAGVENTGELFF.

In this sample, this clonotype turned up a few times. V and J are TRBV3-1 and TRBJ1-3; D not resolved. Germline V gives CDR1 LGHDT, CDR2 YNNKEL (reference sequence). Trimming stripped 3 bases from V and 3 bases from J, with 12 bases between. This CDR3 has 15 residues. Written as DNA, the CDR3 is TGTGCCAGCAGCCAGACCGGAGAGGGTGGAAACACCATATATTTT. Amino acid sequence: CASSQTGEGGNTIYF.

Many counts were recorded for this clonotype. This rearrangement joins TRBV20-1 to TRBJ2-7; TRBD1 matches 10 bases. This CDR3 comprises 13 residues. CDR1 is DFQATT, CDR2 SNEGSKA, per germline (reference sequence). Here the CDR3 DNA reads TGCAGCGGGGGGGGACAGGGGTTCTACGAGCAGTACTTC. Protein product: CSGGGQGFYEQYF.

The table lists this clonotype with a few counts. CDR3 coding DNA: TGTGCCACCAGCAGAGACTCGGAAGGGGGCAGATTGAACACTGAAGCTTTCTTT. It codes for CATSRDSEGGRLNTEAFF. The chain carries TRBV15 and TRBJ1-1, with 7 bases lining up with TRBD1. CDR1 is LNHNV, CDR2 YYDKDF, per germline (reference sequence). CDR3 length equals 18 residues. V shed 0 bases and J 0 bases; nucleotides not matched to a gene: 10.

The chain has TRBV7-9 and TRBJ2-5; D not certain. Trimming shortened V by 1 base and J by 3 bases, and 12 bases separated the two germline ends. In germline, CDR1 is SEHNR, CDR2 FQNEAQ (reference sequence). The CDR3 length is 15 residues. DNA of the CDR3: TGTGCCAGCAGCTTAGATCTCTACGCGGAAGAGACCCAGTACTTC. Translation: CASSLDLYAEETQYF.